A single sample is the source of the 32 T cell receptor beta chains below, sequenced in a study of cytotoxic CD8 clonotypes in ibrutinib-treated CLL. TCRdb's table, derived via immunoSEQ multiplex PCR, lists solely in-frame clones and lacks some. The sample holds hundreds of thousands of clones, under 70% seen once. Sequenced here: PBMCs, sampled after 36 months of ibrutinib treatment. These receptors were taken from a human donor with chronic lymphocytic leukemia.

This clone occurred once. CDR3 sequence: CSVDLGPMRQFF. DNA of the CDR3: TGCAGCGTTGACCTAGGACCGATGAGGCAGTTCTTC. V and J are TRBV29-1 and TRBJ2-1, with D hard to call. There are 12 residues in the CDR3. V was shortened by 3 bases and J by 12 bases, with 15 bases between the two germline ends. Germline V gives CDR1 SQVTM, CDR2 ANQGSEA.

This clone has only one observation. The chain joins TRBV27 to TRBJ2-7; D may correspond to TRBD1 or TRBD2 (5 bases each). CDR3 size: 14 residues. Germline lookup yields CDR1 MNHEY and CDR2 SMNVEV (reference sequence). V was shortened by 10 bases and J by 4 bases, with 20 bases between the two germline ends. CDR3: CANPREGRVYEQYF. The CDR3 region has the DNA TGTGCCAACCCCAGAGAGGGCAGGGTGTACGAGCAGTACTTC.

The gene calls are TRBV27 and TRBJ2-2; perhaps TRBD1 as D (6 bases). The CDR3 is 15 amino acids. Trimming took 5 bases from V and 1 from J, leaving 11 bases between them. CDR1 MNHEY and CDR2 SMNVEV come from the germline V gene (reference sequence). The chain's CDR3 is CASSPRDKNTGELFF. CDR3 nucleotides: TGTGCCAGCAGTCCCCGGGACAAGAACACCGGGGAGCTGTTTTTT.

In DNA form, the CDR3 reads TGTGCCAGCAGTGCCACGCTTAATCAGCCCCAGCATTTT. Translation: CASSATLNQPQHF. The chain links TRBV6-1 to TRBJ1-5; D gene unclear. The CDR3 is made up of 13 amino acids. The V end was cut by 4 bases, the J end by 4 bases, with 8 bases between. CDR1 MNHNS and CDR2 SASEGT come from the germline V gene.

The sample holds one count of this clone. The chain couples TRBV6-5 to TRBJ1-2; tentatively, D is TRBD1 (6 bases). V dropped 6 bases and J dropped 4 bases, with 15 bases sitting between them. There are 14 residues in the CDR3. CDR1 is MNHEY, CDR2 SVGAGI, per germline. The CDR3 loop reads CASSPLGATYGYTF. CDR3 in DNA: TGTGCCAGCAGCCCCTTGGGGGCAACCTATGGCTACACCTTC.

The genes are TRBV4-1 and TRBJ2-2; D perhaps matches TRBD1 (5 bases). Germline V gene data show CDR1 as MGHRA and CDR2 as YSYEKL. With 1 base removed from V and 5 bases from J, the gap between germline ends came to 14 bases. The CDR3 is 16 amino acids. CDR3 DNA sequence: TGCGCCAGCAGCCAAGTCCAGGCCCCAGGGACCGGGGAGCTGTTTTTT. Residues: CASSQVQAPGTGELFF.

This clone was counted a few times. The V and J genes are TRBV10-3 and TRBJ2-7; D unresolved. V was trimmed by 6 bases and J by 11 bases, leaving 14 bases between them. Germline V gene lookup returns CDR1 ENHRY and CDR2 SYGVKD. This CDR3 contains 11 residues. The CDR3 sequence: CAISEAGQEYF. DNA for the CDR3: TGTGCCATCAGCGAAGCCGGGCAGGAGTACTTC.

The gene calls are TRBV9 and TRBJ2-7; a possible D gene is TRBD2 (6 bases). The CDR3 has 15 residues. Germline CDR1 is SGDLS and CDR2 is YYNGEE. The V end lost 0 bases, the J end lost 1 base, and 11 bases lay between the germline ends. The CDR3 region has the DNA TGTGCCAGCAGCGTAGACCCCGGGAGATCCTACGAGCAGTACTTC. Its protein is CASSVDPGRSYEQYF.

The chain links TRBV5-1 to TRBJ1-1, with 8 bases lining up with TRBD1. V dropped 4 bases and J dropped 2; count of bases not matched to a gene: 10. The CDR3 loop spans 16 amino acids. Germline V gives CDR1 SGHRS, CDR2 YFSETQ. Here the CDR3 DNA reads TGCGCCAGCAGCCTGCGGGGCAGGGGGCATAACACTGAAGCTTTCTTT. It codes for CASSLRGRGHNTEAFF.

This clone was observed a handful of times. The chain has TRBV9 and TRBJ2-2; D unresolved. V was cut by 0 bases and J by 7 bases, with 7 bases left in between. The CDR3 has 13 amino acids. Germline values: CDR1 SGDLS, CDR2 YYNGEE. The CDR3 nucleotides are TGTGCCAGCAGCGTAGGCTACGGCGGGGAGCTGTTTTTT. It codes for CASSVGYGGELFF.

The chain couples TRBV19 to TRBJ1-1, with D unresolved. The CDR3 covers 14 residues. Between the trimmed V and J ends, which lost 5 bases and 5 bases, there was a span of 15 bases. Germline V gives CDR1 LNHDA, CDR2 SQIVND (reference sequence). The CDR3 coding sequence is TGTGCCAGTAGTTCCCCGGAGGGAGGGACTGAAGCTTTCTTT. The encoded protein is CASSSPEGGTEAFF.

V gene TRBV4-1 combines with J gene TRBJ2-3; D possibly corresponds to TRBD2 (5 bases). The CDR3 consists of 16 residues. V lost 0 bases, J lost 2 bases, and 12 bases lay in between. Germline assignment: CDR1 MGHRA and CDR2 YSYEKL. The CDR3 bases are TGCGCCAGCAGCCAAGAAGTAGCGTTGGTCACAGATACGCAGTATTTT. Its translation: CASSQEVALVTDTQYF.

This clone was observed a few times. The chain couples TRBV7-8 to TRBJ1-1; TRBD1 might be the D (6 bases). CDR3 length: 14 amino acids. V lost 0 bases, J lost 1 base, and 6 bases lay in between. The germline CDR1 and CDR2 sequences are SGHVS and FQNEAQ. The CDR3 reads CASSLARGNTEAFF. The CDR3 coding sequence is TGTGCCAGCAGCTTAGCCAGGGGGAACACTGAAGCTTTCTTT.

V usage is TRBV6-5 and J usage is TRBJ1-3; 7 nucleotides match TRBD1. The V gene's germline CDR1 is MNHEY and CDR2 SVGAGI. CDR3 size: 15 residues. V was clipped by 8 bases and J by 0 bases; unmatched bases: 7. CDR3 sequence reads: CASGRDSGSGNTIYF. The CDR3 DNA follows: TGTGCCAGCGGAAGGGACAGCGGCTCTGGAAACACCATATATTTT.

In nucleotides, the CDR3 is TGTGCCAGCAGCGCATCGGGACAGGGATCCTACGAGCAGTACTTC. Its protein product is CASSASGQGSYEQYF. V gene TRBV11-2 combines with J gene TRBJ2-7; TRBD1 matches 9 bases. The CDR3 loop spans 15 amino acids. CDR1 is SGHAT, CDR2 FQNNGV, per germline. The trim removed 5 bases at V and 1 base at J, leaving 6 bases unmatched.

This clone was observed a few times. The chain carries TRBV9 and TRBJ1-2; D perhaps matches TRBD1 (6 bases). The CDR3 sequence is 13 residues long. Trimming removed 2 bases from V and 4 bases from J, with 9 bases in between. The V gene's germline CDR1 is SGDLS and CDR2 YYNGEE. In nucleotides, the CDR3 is TGTGCCAGCAGCGTCGACAGGCTCTATGGCTACACCTTC. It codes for CASSVDRLYGYTF.

The DNA of the CDR3 is TGTGCCAGCAGCTCCCGGGGTAGCGGGGTTTACAATGAGCAGTTCTTC. As protein: CASSSRGSGVYNEQFF. This chain joins TRBV9 and TRBJ2-1, with TRBD2 matching 8 bases. V was clipped by 4 bases and J by 4 bases; unmatched bases: 10. Germline V lookup: CDR1 SGDLS, CDR2 YYNGEE. This CDR3 is 16 amino acids long. The complete variable domain, with remaining parts taken from reference TRBV9 and TRBJ2-1, reads DSGVTQTPKHLITATGQRVTLRCSPRSGDLSVYWYQQSLDQGLQFLIQYYNGEERAKGNILERFSAQQFPDLHSELNLSSLELGDSALYFCASSSRGSGVYNEQFFGPGTRLTVL.

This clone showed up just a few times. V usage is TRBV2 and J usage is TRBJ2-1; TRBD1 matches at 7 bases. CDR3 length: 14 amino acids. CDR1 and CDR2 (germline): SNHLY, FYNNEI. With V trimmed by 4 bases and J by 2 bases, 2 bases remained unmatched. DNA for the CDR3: TGTGCCAGCAGTGTAGGGGGCGCCTACAATGAGCAGTTCTTC. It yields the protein CASSVGGAYNEQFF.

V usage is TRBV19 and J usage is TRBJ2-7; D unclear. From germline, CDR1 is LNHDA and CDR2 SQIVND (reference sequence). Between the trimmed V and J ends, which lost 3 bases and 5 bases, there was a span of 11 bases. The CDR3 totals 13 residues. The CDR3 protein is CASSIFPRDEQYF. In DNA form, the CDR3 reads TGTGCCAGTAGTATCTTCCCCCGGGACGAGCAGTACTTC.

The CDR3 sequence is CASSRRQGLDTQYF. Here the CDR3 DNA reads TGTGCCAGCAGCCGACGGCAGGGGTTGGATACGCAGTATTTT. This chain connects TRBV7-9 to TRBJ2-3; the D gene is possibly TRBD1 (6 bases). The germline V gene encodes CDR1 SEHNR and CDR2 FQNEAQ (reference sequence). V lost 5 bases to trimming and J lost 6 bases, with 15 bases between them. The CDR3 runs 14 residues.

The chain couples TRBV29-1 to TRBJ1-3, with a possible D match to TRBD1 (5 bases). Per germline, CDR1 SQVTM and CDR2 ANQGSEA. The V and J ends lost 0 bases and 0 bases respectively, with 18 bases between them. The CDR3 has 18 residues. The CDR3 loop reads CSVEEVGVGYLSGNTIYF. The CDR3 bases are TGCAGCGTTGAAGAAGTAGGGGTAGGCTACCTCTCTGGAAACACCATATATTTT.

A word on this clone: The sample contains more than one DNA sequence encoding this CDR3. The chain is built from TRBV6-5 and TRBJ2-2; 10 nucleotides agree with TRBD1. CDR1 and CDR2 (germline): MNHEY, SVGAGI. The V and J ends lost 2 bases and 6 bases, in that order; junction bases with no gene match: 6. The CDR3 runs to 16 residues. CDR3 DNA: TGTGCCAGCAGTTACCTCGGACAGGGGGTGTCCGGGGAGCTGTTTTTT. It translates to CASSYLGQGVSGELFF.

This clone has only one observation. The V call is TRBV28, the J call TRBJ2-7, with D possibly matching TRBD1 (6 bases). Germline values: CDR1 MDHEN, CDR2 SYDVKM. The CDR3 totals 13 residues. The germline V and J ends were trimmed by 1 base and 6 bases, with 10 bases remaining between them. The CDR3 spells CASSLSQGSEQYF. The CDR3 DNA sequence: TGTGCCAGCAGTTTATCCCAGGGGTCCGAGCAGTACTTC. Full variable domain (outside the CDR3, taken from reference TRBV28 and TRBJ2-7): DVKVTQSSRYLVKRTGEKVFLECVQDMDHENMFWYRQDPGLGLRLIYFSYDVKMKEKGDIPEGYSVSREKKERFSLILESASTNQTSMYLCASSLSQGSEQYFGPGTRLTVT.

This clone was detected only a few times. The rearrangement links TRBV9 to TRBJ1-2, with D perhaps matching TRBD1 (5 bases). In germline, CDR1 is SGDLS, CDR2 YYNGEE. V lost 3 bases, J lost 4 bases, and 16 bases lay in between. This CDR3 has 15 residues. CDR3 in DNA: TGTGCCAGCAGCGCCTCGGGAGGGGCCTTCTATGGCTACACCTTC. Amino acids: CASSASGGAFYGYTF.

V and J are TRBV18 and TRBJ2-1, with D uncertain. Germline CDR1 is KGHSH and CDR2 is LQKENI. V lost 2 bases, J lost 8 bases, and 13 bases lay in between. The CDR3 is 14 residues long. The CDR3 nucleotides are TGTGCCAGCTCACCAATAGACGGGTGGGATGAGCAGTTCTTC. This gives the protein CASSPIDGWDEQFF.

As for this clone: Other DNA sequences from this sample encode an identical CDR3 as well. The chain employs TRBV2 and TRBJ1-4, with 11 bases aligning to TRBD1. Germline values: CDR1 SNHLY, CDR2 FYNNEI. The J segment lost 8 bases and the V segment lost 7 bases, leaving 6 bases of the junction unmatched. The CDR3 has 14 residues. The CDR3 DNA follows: TGTGCCAGCACCAGGGACAGGGGGAGGGAAAAACTGTTTTTT. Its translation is CASTRDRGREKLFF.

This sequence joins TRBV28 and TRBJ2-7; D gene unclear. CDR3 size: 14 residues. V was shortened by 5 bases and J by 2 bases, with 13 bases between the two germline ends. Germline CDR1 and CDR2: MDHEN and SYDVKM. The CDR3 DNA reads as TGTGCCAGCAGTGTCCAGACTGTGACCTACGAGCAGTACTTC. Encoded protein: CASSVQTVTYEQYF.

The CDR3 DNA sequence: TGTGCCAGAAGCAACGTGGCCTACACTTACGAGCAGTACTTC. The encoded protein is CARSNVAYTYEQYF. The chain combines TRBV7-9 with TRBJ2-7; D not certain. CDR1 and CDR2 from the germline V gene are SEHNR and FQNEAQ (reference sequence). CDR3 length equals 14 residues. V lost 9 bases and J lost 4, with 19 bases in between. The full variable domain, rest sourced from reference TRBV7-9 and TRBJ2-7, is DTGVSQNPRHKITKRGQNVTFRCDPISEHNRLYWYRQTLGQGPEFLTYFQNEAQLEKSRLLSDRFSAERPKGSFSTLEIQRTEQGDSAMYLCARSNVAYTYEQYFGPGTRLTVT.

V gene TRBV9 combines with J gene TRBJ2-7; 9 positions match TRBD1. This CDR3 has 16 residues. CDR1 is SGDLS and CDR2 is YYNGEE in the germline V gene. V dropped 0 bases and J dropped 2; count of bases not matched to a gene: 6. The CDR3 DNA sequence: TGTGCCAGCAGCGTAGCTGCCGGGACAGGGACCTACGAGCAGTACTTC. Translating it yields CASSVAAGTGTYEQYF.

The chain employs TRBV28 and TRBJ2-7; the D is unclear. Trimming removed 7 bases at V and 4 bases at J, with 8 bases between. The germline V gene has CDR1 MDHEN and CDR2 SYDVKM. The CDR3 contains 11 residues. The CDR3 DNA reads TGTGCCAGCATGGATCTTTACGAGCAGTACTTC. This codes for CASMDLYEQYF.

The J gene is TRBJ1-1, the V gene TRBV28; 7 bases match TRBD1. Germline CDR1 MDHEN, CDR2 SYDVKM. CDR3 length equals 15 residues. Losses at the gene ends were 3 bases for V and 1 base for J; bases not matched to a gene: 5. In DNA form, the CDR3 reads TGTGCCAGCAGTTTTCCACAGGGGAAGAACACTGAAGCTTTCTTT. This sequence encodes CASSFPQGKNTEAFF.

For the CDR3, the DNA is TGCGCCAGCAGCCTCGGACCAACTGAAGCTTTCTTT. Translated: CASSLGPTEAFF. The V gene is TRBV5-1, the J gene TRBJ1-1; D is unclear. The CDR3 runs to 12 residues. V shed 4 bases and J shed 5 bases, with 9 bases lying between them. Germline CDR1 and CDR2: SGHRS and YFSETQ.